This TCR beta chain was observed in a study of OX40 agonist ivuxolimab in advanced cancers. Study-wide results and caveats: Dose levels from 0.1 to 3.0 mg/kg saw CD4+ and CD8+ blood T cells expand clonally by week 6.

Sequenced by immunoSEQ multiplex PCR; TCRdb stores in-frame clones only, minus some. This table has about 18,000 clones, roughly 85% appearing once. Regarding this clone: Its antigen is still unknown.

This CDR3 has 15 amino acids. Trimming stripped 4 bases from V and 1 base from J, with 12 bases between. The sequence was obtained from an adult with an advanced solid tumor such as melanoma, head and neck, liver or kidney cancer. The material was CD4+ or CD8+ T cells sorted from blood, obtained in a trial of the OX40 agonist ivuxolimab. This chain uses TRBV5-3 with TRBJ1-5; D gene ambiguous. TRBV5-3 is designated an ORF whose function remains uncertain. The CDR3 reads CARSPNETSNQPQHF. The DNA for the CDR3 is TGTGCCAGAAGCCCGAATGAGACGAGCAATCAGCCCCAGCATTTT.